The entry below describes one T cell receptor beta chain. This receptor's antigen is unknown. No much larger clone exists at a distance of one base, and base qualities are not known. The data stem from a study of blood T cell repertoires in COVID-19 (dated by TCRdb to between 2020 and 2021). The study in broad terms: Samples covering the acute and convalescent phases of COVID-19 were provided by collaborators in the United States, Italy and Spain. Subjects who had been exposed to COVID-19, were actively infected with it, or had recovered from it provided the deeply sampled blood TCRbeta repertoires that made up the dataset. The sample metadata nearly always contained a de-identified subject ID, COVID-19 status, age in years and sex. Samples were obtained from the ongoing ImmuneRACE study (first 160 participants) and from 1,254 subjects provided by 6 global collaborators. Where HLA class I and class II types were available, the types were taken from metadata supplied by the sample provider, not from assay-based typing. The repertoires were made available in a free public database intended to serve as a resource for research on the immune response to SARS-CoV-2. The material from the prospective study consisted of cDNA or gDNA derived from T cells, B-cell-depleted T cells, or PBMCs.

The immunoSEQ Assay, a bias-controlled multiplex PCR, was used to amplify TCRbeta CDR3 regions from genomic DNA. The source study handled its data this way. The number of nucleated cells in each sample was estimated from the amplification of reference gene primers within the assay. Sequence reads were collapsed and filtered to measure the absolute abundance of every unique TCRbeta CDR3 rearrangement. For each sample, productive Simpson clonality was calculated as the square root of Simpson's diversity index across productive rearrangements. TCRdb obtained this table from immuneACCESS and retained in-frame rearrangements with V and J assigned. These tables miss some clones; where compared with another copy, unresolved V genes account for less than half of the shortfall, and the remainder is unexplained. The D gene and trimming were derived from the DNA, and the V and J assignments and clone size from that table. Across this sample there are roughly 290,000 clones, with 80% to 90% seen only once. The ten most abundant clones make up under 2.5% of the sample.

The CDR3 runs 12 residues from the cysteine to the phenylalanine. The only DNA kept is the CDR3, 36 bases in frame from the first base. V loses 6 bases, J loses 7 bases, and the germline ends lie 12 bases apart. According to the germline V gene, CDR1 reads MNHEY and CDR2 reads SVGAGI. Study-level results and caveats: The quantity of clinical and demographic metadata differed by source and by participant and was supplied without curation.

Participants in the prospective study were aged roughly 18 to 100 years, lived in over 20 United States geographic areas, and enrolled through a virtual design. To assign participants to cohorts, the prospective study relied on clinical history that participants themselves reported in a screening survey and a study questionnaire. For ImmuneRACE Cohort 3, a participant was defined as recovered based on two consecutive negative NP/OP PCR tests, clearance by a healthcare professional, or resolution of symptoms. Each participant in the prospective study had whole blood, serum and a nasopharyngeal or oropharyngeal swab collected by mobile phlebotomists. Additional blood draws and questionnaires over a 2-month period could optionally be provided by prospective study participants. Prospective study blood samples were shipped either frozen or at room temperature before DNA extraction.

Sequencing used PBMCs or T cells enriched from blood (not recorded which). The source of this sequence is a man aged 25-45 years who had recovered from COVID-19. Recombination joined TRBV6-5 with TRBJ2-5; the D gene is perhaps TRBD2, on 5 matching bases. CDR3 loop: CASRDSPGTQYF. In nucleotide form, the sequence is TGTGCCAGCAGGGACTCCCCAGGGACCCAGTACTTC.